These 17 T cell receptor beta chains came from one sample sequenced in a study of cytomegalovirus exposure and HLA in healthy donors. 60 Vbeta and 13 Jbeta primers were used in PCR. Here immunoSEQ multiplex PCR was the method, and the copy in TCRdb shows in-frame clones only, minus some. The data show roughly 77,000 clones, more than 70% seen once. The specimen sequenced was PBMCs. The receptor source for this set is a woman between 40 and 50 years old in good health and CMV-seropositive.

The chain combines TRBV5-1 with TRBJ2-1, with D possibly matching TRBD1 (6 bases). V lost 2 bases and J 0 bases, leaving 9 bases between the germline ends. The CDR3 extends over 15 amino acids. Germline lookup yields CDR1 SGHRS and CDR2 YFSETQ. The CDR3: CASSFDRSSYNEQFF. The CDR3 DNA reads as TGCGCCAGCAGCTTCGACAGGAGCTCCTACAATGAGCAGTTCTTC.

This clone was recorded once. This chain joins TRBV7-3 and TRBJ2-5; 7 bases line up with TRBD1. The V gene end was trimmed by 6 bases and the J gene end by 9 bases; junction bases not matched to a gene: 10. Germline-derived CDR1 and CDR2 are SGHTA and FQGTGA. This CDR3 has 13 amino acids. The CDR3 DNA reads TGTGCCAGCAGTGCAGACCGACAGGGCGCCCAGTACTTC. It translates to CASSADRQGAQYF.

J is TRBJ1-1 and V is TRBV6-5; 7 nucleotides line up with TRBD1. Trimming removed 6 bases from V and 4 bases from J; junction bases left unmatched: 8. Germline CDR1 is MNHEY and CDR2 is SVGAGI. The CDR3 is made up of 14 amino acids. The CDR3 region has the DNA TGTGCCAGCAGCCGAGGACAGGTAGCCACTGAAGCTTTCTTT. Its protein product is CASSRGQVATEAFF.

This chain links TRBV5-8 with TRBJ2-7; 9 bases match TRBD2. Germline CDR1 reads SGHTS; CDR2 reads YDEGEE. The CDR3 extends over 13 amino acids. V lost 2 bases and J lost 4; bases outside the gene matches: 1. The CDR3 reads CASSFTSGYEQYF. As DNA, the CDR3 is TGTGCCAGCAGCTTTACTAGCGGGTACGAGCAGTACTTC.

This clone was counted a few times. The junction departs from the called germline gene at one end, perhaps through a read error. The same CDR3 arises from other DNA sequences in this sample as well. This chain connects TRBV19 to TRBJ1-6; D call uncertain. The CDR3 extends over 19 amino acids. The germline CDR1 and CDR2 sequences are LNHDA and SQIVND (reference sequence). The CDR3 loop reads CASSITPPGLSSYNSPLHF. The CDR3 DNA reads TGTGCCAGTAGTATCACACCTCCTGGACTTAGCTCCTATAATTCCCCCCTCCACTTT.

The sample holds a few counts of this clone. The CDR3 is CARGTGGNEQFF. CDR3 nucleotides: TGTGCCAGAGGGACAGGCGGCAATGAGCAGTTCTTC. The chain combines TRBV2 with TRBJ2-1, with 8 nucleotides matching TRBD1. The CDR3 length is 12 residues. Germline V gene sequence: CDR1 SNHLY, CDR2 FYNNEI. V shed 9 bases and J 6 bases; nucleotides not matched to a gene: 4. The variable domain in full, with the rest retrieved from reference TRBV2 and TRBJ2-1, is EPEVTQTPSHQVTQMGQEVILRCVPISNHLYFYWYRQILGQKVEFLVSFYNNEISEKSEIFDDQFSVERPDGSNFTLKIRSTKLEDSAMYFCARGTGGNEQFFGPGTRLTVL.

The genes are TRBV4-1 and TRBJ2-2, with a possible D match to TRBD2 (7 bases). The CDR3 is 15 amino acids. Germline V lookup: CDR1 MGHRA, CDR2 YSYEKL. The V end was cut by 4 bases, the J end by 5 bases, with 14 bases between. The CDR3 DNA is TGCGCCAGCAGCCTTCTCGGGGGGCATACCGGGGAGCTGTTTTTT. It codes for CASSLLGGHTGELFF.

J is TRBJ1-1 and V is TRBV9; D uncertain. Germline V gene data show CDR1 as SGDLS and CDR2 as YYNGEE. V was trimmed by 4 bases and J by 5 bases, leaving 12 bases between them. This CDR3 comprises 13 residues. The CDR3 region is CASSPQDLTEAFF. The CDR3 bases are TGTGCCAGCAGCCCTCAGGATCTGACTGAAGCTTTCTTT.

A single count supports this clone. CDR3 sequence reads: CSVVPMTAGEANYGYTF. The CDR3 nucleotides are TGCAGCGTTGTCCCTATGACAGCGGGGGAAGCTAACTATGGCTACACCTTC. This chain joins TRBV29-1 and TRBJ1-2; D might be TRBD1 (5 bases). Germline V gives CDR1 SQVTM, CDR2 ANQGSEA. V was shortened by 4 bases and J by 0 bases, with 21 bases between the two germline ends. CDR3 length: 17 amino acids.

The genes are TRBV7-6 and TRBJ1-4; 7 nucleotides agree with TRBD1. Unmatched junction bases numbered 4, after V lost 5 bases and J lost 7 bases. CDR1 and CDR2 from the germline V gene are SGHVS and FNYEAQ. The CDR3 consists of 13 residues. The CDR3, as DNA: TGTGCCAGCAGCCCCACAGGGGCTGAAAAACTGTTTTTT. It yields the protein CASSPTGAEKLFF. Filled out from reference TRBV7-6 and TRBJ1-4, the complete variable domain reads GAGVSQSPRYKVTKRGQDVALRCDPISGHVSLYWYRQALGQGPEFLTYFNYEAQQDKSGLPNDRFSAERPEGSISTLTIQRTEQRDSAMYRCASSPTGAEKLFFGSGTQLSVL.

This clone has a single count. Here the CDR3 reads CASSFSNTEAFF. Written as DNA, the CDR3 is TGTGCCAGCAGCTTTAGCAACACTGAAGCTTTCTTT. The chain recombines TRBV11-1 with TRBJ1-1; D ambiguous. CDR1 is SGHAT, CDR2 FQDESV, per germline (reference sequence). V dropped 3 bases and J dropped 2 bases, with 4 bases sitting between them. This CDR3 has 12 amino acids.

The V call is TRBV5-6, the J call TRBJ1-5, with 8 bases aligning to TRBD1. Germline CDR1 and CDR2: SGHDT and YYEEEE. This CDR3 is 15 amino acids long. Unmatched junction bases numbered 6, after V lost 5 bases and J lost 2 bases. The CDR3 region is CASRTGVWRNQPQHF. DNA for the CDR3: TGTGCCAGCAGGACAGGGGTATGGCGCAATCAGCCCCAGCATTTT.

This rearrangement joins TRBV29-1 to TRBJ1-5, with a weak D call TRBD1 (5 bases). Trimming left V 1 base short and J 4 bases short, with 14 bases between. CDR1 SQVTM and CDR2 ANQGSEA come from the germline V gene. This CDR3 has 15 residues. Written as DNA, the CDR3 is TGCAGCGTTGAAGTGGGTGGGGCAGGGAATCAGCCCCAGCATTTT. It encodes CSVEVGGAGNQPQHF.

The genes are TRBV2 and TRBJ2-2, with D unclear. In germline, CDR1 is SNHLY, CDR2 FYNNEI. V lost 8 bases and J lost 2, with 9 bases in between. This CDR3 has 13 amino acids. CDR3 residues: CASATENTGELFF. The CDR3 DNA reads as TGTGCCAGCGCAACAGAAAACACCGGGGAGCTGTTTTTT. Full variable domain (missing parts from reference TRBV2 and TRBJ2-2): EPEVTQTPSHQVTQMGQEVILRCVPISNHLYFYWYRQILGQKVEFLVSFYNNEISEKSEIFDDQFSVERPDGSNFTLKIRSTKLEDSAMYFCASATENTGELFFGEGSRLTVL.

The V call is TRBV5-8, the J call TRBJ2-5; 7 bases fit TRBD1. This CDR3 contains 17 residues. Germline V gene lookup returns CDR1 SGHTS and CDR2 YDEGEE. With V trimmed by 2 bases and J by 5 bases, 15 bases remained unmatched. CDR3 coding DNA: TGTGCCAGCAGCTTCTGGCGACCGAGGGGGCTGTGGGAGACCCAGTACTTC. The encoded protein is CASSFWRPRGLWETQYF.

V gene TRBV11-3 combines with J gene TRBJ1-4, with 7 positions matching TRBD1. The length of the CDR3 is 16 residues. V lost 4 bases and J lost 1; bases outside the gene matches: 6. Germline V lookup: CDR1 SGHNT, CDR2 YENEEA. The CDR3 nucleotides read TGTGCCAGCAGCTCAACTACAGGGGTAACTAATGAAAAACTGTTTTTT. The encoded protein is CASSSTTGVTNEKLFF.

The chain's CDR3 is CSVERQGADTQYF. The CDR3 nucleotides read TGCAGCGTTGAGCGACAGGGGGCAGATACGCAGTATTTT. This chain connects TRBV29-1 to TRBJ2-3; 9 bases align to TRBD1. CDR3 length: 13 amino acids. Trimming removed 3 bases from V and 4 bases from J; junction bases left unmatched: 2. The germline gives CDR1 SQVTM, CDR2 ANQGSEA.